These 29 T cell receptor beta chains were sequenced from one sample in a study of graft-versus-host responses after intestinal transplantation (dated by TCRdb to about 2021). Library method: the immunoSEQ multiplex PCR assay. TCRdb took over this immuneACCESS table, retaining in-frame rearrangements with V and J assigned. Such tables are incomplete; in checked studies, under half of the missing clones stem from an unresolved V gene, and the remainder is unexplained. Present in this sample are about 120,000 clones, 90% to 95% of which were seen just once. The top ten clones comprise under 0.3% of the sample. According to the study, the label for this sample's time point signals: cells obtained before transplantation from donor or recipient. These receptors' antigens are unknown. Sequencing was performed on unstimulated CD4+ T cells sorted from spleen or lymph node cells, taken before transplant. Receptors originate from a human donor who was the organ donor for an intestinal transplant.

The J gene is TRBJ2-7, the V gene TRBV7-2; D is unclear. The germline V and J ends were trimmed by 6 bases and 0 bases, with 9 bases remaining between them. This CDR3 region has 13 residues. Looked up from germline, CDR1 is SGHTA and CDR2 is FQGNSA. The CDR3 DNA is TGTGCCAGCAGAGAAACCCGCTCCTACGAGCAGTACTTC. Translating it yields CASRETRSYEQYF.

V and J are TRBV28 and TRBJ1-2; 10 nucleotides agree with TRBD1. In germline, CDR1 is MDHEN, CDR2 SYDVKM. The junction had 8 bases not matched to a gene; V was cut back by 8 bases and J by 5 bases. The CDR3 consists of 14 residues. This CDR3 is CASSTGTGVYGYTF. The CDR3 coding sequence is TGTGCCAGCTCCACCGGGACAGGGGTATATGGCTACACCTTC.

The V call is TRBV5-1, the J call TRBJ2-1, with 12 bases matching TRBD2. Germline V CDR1 and CDR2: SGHRS, YFSETQ. Germline trimming cut 6 bases from V and 8 bases from J; bases unmatched to any gene: 12. There are 16 residues in the CDR3. In DNA form, the CDR3 reads TGCGCCAGCACTTTGGGGCGACTAGCGGGAGATCATGAGCAGTTCTTC. It translates to CASTLGRLAGDHEQFF.

The chain couples TRBV15 to TRBJ1-4; perhaps TRBD1 as D (5 bases). V was trimmed by 0 bases and J by 8 bases, leaving 13 bases between them. The CDR3 runs to 15 residues. Germline V gene sequence: CDR1 LNHNV, CDR2 YYDKDF (reference sequence). The CDR3 protein is CATSRDRGFYEKLFF. CDR3 nucleotides: TGTGCCACCAGCAGAGATAGGGGATTTTACGAAAAACTGTTTTTT.

V gene TRBV5-3 combines with J gene TRBJ1-2, with D perhaps matching TRBD1 (5 bases). TRBV5-3 falls under the ORF class, with uncertain function. This CDR3 spans 14 amino acids. V lost 3 bases and J 5 bases, leaving 14 bases between the germline ends. The CDR3 bases are TGTGCCAGAAGCTCCCGACAGTCCCTATATGGCTACACCTTC. Residues: CARSSRQSLYGYTF.

The V call is TRBV19, the J call TRBJ1-4, with D possibly TRBD1 on 6 matching bases. This CDR3 comprises 15 residues. Trimming left V 5 bases short and J 0 bases short, with 10 bases between. CDR1 and CDR2 from the germline V gene are LNHDA and SQIVND (reference sequence). The CDR3 DNA reads as TGTGCCAGTAGTCCTCGGGACACAACTAATGAAAAACTGTTTTTT. It is translated as CASSPRDTTNEKLFF. The full variable domain, completed using reference TRBV19 and TRBJ1-4, is DGGITQSPKYLFRKEGQNVTLSCEQNLNHDAMYWYRQDPGQGLRLIYYSQIVNDFQKGDIAEGYSVSREKKESFPLTVTSAQKNPTAFYLCASSPRDTTNEKLFFGSGTQLSVL.

The V and J genes are TRBV7-9 and TRBJ2-1; 7 bases match TRBD1. V trimming: 5 bases; J trimming: 2 bases; junction bases outside the gene matches: 15. Germline V lookup: CDR1 SEHNR, CDR2 FQNEAQ (reference sequence). The CDR3 runs 18 residues. The chain's CDR3 is CASSPRIRQGITYNEQFF. The CDR3 DNA reads as TGTGCCAGCAGCCCCCGAATAAGACAGGGAATAACCTACAATGAGCAGTTCTTC.

The chain carries TRBV6-1 and TRBJ1-1; tentative D call: TRBD1 (5 bases). The germline V gene has CDR1 MNHNS and CDR2 SASEGT. The CDR3 totals 15 residues. V lost 8 bases and J 4 bases, leaving 20 bases between the germline ends. CDR3 sequence reads: CASFNGGSSSTEAFF. CDR3 DNA sequence: TGTGCCAGCTTCAACGGGGGATCTAGTTCCACTGAAGCTTTCTTT.

A word on this clone: The junction departs from germline at one end; a sequencing error may be responsible. V is TRBV4-3 and J is TRBJ2-6, with D tentatively TRBD2 (5 bases). The CDR3 spans 15 residues. Germline lookup yields CDR1 LGHNA and CDR2 YSLEER. The CDR3 protein is CACSQEGSGANVLTF. CDR3 coding DNA: TGCGCCTGCAGCCAAGAGGGCTCTGGGGCCAACGTCCTGACTTTC.

J is TRBJ2-7 and V is TRBV11-2; 11 positions match TRBD2. V was pared by 8 bases and J by 4 bases, with 7 bases of the junction left unmatched. The V gene's germline CDR1 is SGHAT and CDR2 FQNNGV. This CDR3 region has 14 residues. This CDR3 reads CASRKLAGAYEQYF. The CDR3 DNA reads as TGTGCCAGCCGGAAACTAGCGGGAGCGTACGAGCAGTACTTC.

The V and J genes are TRBV7-2 and TRBJ2-1, with 11 bases lining up with TRBD2. Germline CDR1 is SGHTA and CDR2 is FQGNSA. The V segment lost 0 bases and the J segment 1 base; nucleotides outside the gene matches: 2. The CDR3 contains 17 residues. The CDR3 DNA follows: TGTGCCAGCAGCTTAGCGGGACTAGCGGAATCCTACAATGAGCAGTTCTTC. Translated, it gives CASSLAGLAESYNEQFF.

The V call is TRBV27, the J call TRBJ2-1; 16 bases map to TRBD2. The germline gives CDR1 MNHEY, CDR2 SMNVEV (reference sequence). Trimming at V came to 8 bases and at J to 10 bases, leaving 20 bases not matched to a gene. The CDR3 consists of 19 residues. The CDR3 DNA reads as TGTGCCAGCCGCTTCCTGTCGACCGGGACTAGCGGGAGGGTCGGCGAGCAGTTCTTC. Translation gives CASRFLSTGTSGRVGEQFF.

The chain has TRBV5-1 and TRBJ2-1; 16 bases map to TRBD2. CDR1 is SGHRS, CDR2 YFSETQ, per germline. The CDR3 loop spans 18 amino acids. V gave up 4 bases and J gave up 2 bases; unmatched junction bases: 6. CDR3 nucleotides: TGCGCCAGCAGCCCGGGACTAGCGGGAGGGCCGGCCTACAATGAGCAGTTCTTC. Its translation is CASSPGLAGGPAYNEQFF.

In regard to this clone: This specimen includes other DNA sequences encoding the same CDR3. The chain joins TRBV27 to TRBJ1-4, with D perhaps TRBD1 (5 bases). Trimming left V 5 bases short and J 8 bases short, with 27 bases between. Per the germline V gene, CDR1 is MNHEY and CDR2 is SMNVEV (reference sequence). This CDR3 contains 18 residues. The CDR3 region has the DNA TGTGCCAGCAGTCTGTACTACCGGGCCGTGGGAAGGGACGAAAAACTGTTTTTT. It translates to CASSLYYRAVGRDEKLFF.

V is TRBV20-1 and J is TRBJ2-1; D may be TRBD2 (6 bases). The CDR3 consists of 11 residues. CDR1 DFQATT and CDR2 SNEGSKA come from the germline V gene (reference sequence). The V end was cut by 3 bases, the J end by 10 bases, with 10 bases between. The CDR3 reads CSARGGVEQFF. CDR3 DNA: TGCAGTGCTAGGGGGGGAGTAGAGCAGTTCTTC.

This clone came up a few times. The chain is built from TRBV7-9 and TRBJ1-4; D remains unclear. With 4 bases removed from V and 2 bases from J, the gap between germline ends came to 2 bases. The CDR3 runs to 12 residues. CDR1 and CDR2 (germline): SEHNR, FQNEAQ (reference sequence). The CDR3 loop is CASSWTNEKLFF. The CDR3 bases are TGTGCCAGCAGCTGGACTAATGAAAAACTGTTTTTT.

This rearrangement joins TRBV2 to TRBJ2-5; 8 bases agree with TRBD1. The closer fit of TRBJ2-7 to the DNA end suggests the J call may be wrong. CDR3 length: 15 amino acids. The germline V gene has CDR1 SNHLY and CDR2 FYNNEI. CDR3 coding DNA: TGTGCCAGCAGCCCTGGACAGGGTATTACCTACGAGCAGTACTTC. Its translation: CASSPGQGITYEQYF.

This sequence joins TRBV27 and TRBJ2-1; no firm D call. Trimming left V 5 bases short and J 12 bases short, with 14 bases between. From germline, CDR1 is MNHEY and CDR2 SMNVEV (reference sequence). There are 12 residues in the CDR3. The CDR3 region has the DNA TGTGCCAGCAGTCCCGGAGTAGCTAGGCAGTTCTTC. Translating it yields CASSPGVARQFF.

On this clone: One end of the junction fails to match germline, which may point to a read error. The CDR3 is CASSTRDKLANTKAFF. As DNA, the CDR3 is TGTGCCAGTAGTACAAGGGACAAGTTGGCCAACACTAAAGCTTTCTTT. The V call is TRBV19, the J call TRBJ1-1; TRBD1 might be the D (6 bases). The CDR3 has 16 amino acids. CDR1 and CDR2 from the germline V gene are LNHDA and SQIVND (reference sequence).

This chain connects TRBV7-9 to TRBJ2-1, with D tentatively TRBD1 or TRBD2 (5 bases each). Trimming removed 7 bases from V and 8 bases from J, with 18 bases in between. Germline CDR1 is SEHNR and CDR2 is FQNEAQ (reference sequence). CDR3 size: 14 residues. CDR3 in amino acids: CASTIDLQEDEQFF. The CDR3 nucleotides read TGTGCCAGCACCATAGATCTACAGGAGGATGAGCAGTTCTTC.

The chain employs TRBV6-5 and TRBJ2-1; D call uncertain. This CDR3 region has 13 residues. Trimming took off 6 bases at V and 5 bases at J, with 11 bases between the two ends. Germline V gives CDR1 MNHEY, CDR2 SVGAGI. CDR3 DNA sequence: TGTGCCAGCAGGTTTGGCTGGAACAATGAGCAGTTCTTC. Protein product: CASRFGWNNEQFF.

The chain employs TRBV9 and TRBJ1-2, with D tentatively TRBD1 (6 bases). The V gene's germline CDR1 is SGDLS and CDR2 YYNGEE. The CDR3 totals 12 residues. The ends were cut back, 0 bases at V and 8 bases at J, with 8 bases in the middle. CDR3: CASSVAGAGYTF. DNA of the CDR3: TGTGCCAGCAGCGTAGCAGGGGCGGGCTACACCTTC.

Concerning this clone: Its ends do not fully match the called genes, so a read error is possible. V and J are TRBV6-6 and TRBJ1-4; D is possibly TRBD1 (5 bases). Germline V gene sequence: CDR1 MNHNY, CDR2 SVGAGI (reference sequence). The CDR3 totals 11 residues. The CDR3 loop is CASTAGGLSLF. The CDR3 DNA reads as TGTGCCAGCACCGCGGGGGGTCTTTCGCTCTTT.

CDR3 sequence reads: CASSQAPLGDTQYF. The CDR3 bases are TGCGCCAGCAGCCAAGCCCCCCTAGGGGATACGCAGTATTTT. The chain recombines TRBV4-1 with TRBJ2-3; D ambiguous. The germline CDR1 and CDR2 sequences are MGHRA and YSYEKL. The CDR3 is made up of 14 amino acids. V shed 1 base and J shed 6 bases, with 11 bases lying between them.

The J gene is TRBJ1-2, the V gene TRBV6-5, with 8 bases that match TRBD1. The V gene end was trimmed by 6 bases and the J gene end by 6 bases; junction bases not matched to a gene: 6. CDR1 MNHEY and CDR2 SVGAGI come from the germline V gene. This CDR3 contains 13 residues. CDR3 in amino acids: CASSRTTGDGYTF. In nucleotides, the CDR3 is TGTGCCAGCAGCCGGACGACAGGGGATGGCTACACCTTC.

This clone has only one observation. V is TRBV6-5 and J is TRBJ2-1; 10 bases fit TRBD2. Trimming took 2 bases from V and 5 from J; bases not matched to a gene: 6. The CDR3 length is 16 residues. The V gene's germline CDR1 is MNHEY and CDR2 SVGAGI. CDR3: CASSYAGTSVNNEQFF. The DNA of the CDR3 is TGTGCCAGCAGTTACGCCGGGACTAGCGTAAACAATGAGCAGTTCTTC.

This chain links TRBV6-1 with TRBJ1-3, with 8 nucleotides matching TRBD1. CDR3 length: 15 residues. With V trimmed by 8 bases and J by 2 bases, 8 bases remained unmatched. Germline CDR1 reads MNHNS; CDR2 reads SASEGT. CDR3 sequence (DNA): TGTGCCAGCTCCCCGACAGGGGTAGCTGGAAACACCATATATTTT. It translates to CASSPTGVAGNTIYF.

The chain couples TRBV5-4 to TRBJ2-3, with TRBD2 matching over 10 bases. The CDR3 consists of 19 residues. V was pared by 3 bases and J by 1 base, with 14 bases of the junction left unmatched. From germline, CDR1 is SGHNT and CDR2 YYREEE (reference sequence). CDR3 coding DNA: TGTGCCAGCAGCTCTATGCGGGGACTAGCGATTTCGGGCACAGATACGCAGTATTTT. It is translated as CASSSMRGLAISGTDTQYF.

This chain connects TRBV29-1 to TRBJ2-2; D might be TRBD1 (6 bases). V was trimmed by 4 bases and J by 5 bases, leaving 11 bases between them. Germline assignment: CDR1 SQVTM and CDR2 ANQGSEA. The length of the CDR3 is 13 residues. The CDR3 is CSVGPRGTGELFF. DNA of the CDR3: TGCAGCGTTGGACCAAGGGGGACCGGGGAGCTGTTTTTT.